Presented here are 24 T cell receptor beta chains from one specimen sequenced in a study of blood T cell repertoires in COVID-19. Libraries were prepared by immunoSEQ multiplex PCR; TCRdb keeps only in-frame clonotypes and omits some of them. The sample yields about 220,000 clones, over 75% seen once. Sequenced material: PBMCs or T cells enriched from blood (not recorded which). These receptors were taken from a woman aged 18 to 35 in a cohort exposed to, infected with or recovered from COVID-19 (not recorded which).

The J gene is TRBJ1-5, the V gene TRBV5-6; D is unresolved. The CDR3 sequence is 12 residues long. Trimming cost V 2 bases and J 9 bases, with 9 bases left between them. Germline lookup yields CDR1 SGHDT and CDR2 YYEEEE. DNA of the CDR3: TGTGCCAGCAGCTTAGGCAGCGGGCCCCAGCATTTT. This sequence encodes CASSLGSGPQHF.

The chain recombines TRBV5-5 with TRBJ2-3; 7 nucleotides line up with TRBD1. V dropped 4 bases and J dropped 2; count of bases not matched to a gene: 10. The CDR3 covers 16 residues. Per the germline V gene, CDR1 is SGHKS and CDR2 is YYEKEE (reference sequence). The CDR3 coding sequence is TGTGCCAGCAGCCCTCCTCAACAGGGGATCACAGATACGCAGTATTTT. This translates into CASSPPQQGITDTQYF.

V and J are TRBV2 and TRBJ1-1; D may be TRBD1 (5 bases). V was cut by 7 bases and J by 4 bases, with 19 bases left in between. Germline values: CDR1 SNHLY, CDR2 FYNNEI. This CDR3 has 15 residues. CDR3 sequence: CASTKGNFQGTEAFF. In DNA, the CDR3 is TGTGCCAGCACTAAGGGGAATTTCCAAGGCACTGAAGCTTTCTTT.

This clone was counted a single time. V usage is TRBV2 and J usage is TRBJ1-4; the D is unclear. The length of the CDR3 is 15 residues. CDR1 SNHLY and CDR2 FYNNEI come from the germline V gene. V was shortened by 1 base and J by 4 bases, with 10 bases between the two germline ends. CDR3 DNA sequence: TGTGCCAGCAGTGAAGGCGGTGGACTTAATGAAAAACTGTTTTTT. Protein sequence: CASSEGGGLNEKLFF.

The chain recombines TRBV11-3 with TRBJ2-1; D possibly corresponds to TRBD2 (6 bases). Between the trimmed V and J ends, which lost 5 bases and 6 bases, there was a span of 14 bases. Germline V gene data show CDR1 as SGHNT and CDR2 as YENEEA. This CDR3 has 14 amino acids. The DNA for the CDR3 is TGTGCCAGCAGCCCCGGACTATTTTTCAATGAGCAGTTCTTC. It codes for CASSPGLFFNEQFF.

The chain carries TRBV30 and TRBJ1-2; 7 nucleotides align to TRBD1. Germline CDR1 reads GTSNPN; CDR2 reads SVGIG (reference sequence). The CDR3 is 11 residues long. The V gene end was trimmed by 8 bases and the J gene end by 5 bases; junction bases not matched to a gene: 5. The CDR3 spells CARDREYGYTF. In DNA form, the CDR3 reads TGTGCCCGAGACAGGGAATATGGCTACACCTTC.

The rearrangement uses TRBV3-1 (or the pseudogene TRBV3-2) and TRBJ1-1; TRBD1 might be the D (6 bases). The CDR3 covers 14 residues. The V end was cut by 8 bases, the J end by 1 base, with 14 bases between. CDR1 and CDR2 from the germline V gene are LGHDT and YNNKEL (reference sequence). The CDR3 is CASVPQGANTEAFF. CDR3 nucleotides: TGTGCCAGCGTTCCACAGGGCGCGAACACTGAAGCTTTCTTT.

This clone was found once. The J gene is TRBJ1-5, the V gene TRBV19; 10 bases line up with TRBD1. The junction had 6 bases not matched to a gene; V was cut back by 6 bases and J by 4 bases. The V gene's germline CDR1 is LNHDA and CDR2 SQIVND (reference sequence). The CDR3 contains 15 residues. The CDR3 here is CASSGGQGWNQPQHF. CDR3 in DNA: TGTGCCAGTAGCGGGGGACAGGGGTGGAATCAGCCCCAGCATTTT.

This sequence joins TRBV18 and TRBJ1-3; D gene uncertain. V was shortened by 2 bases and J by 0 bases, with 5 bases between the two germline ends. The CDR3 is 14 amino acids. The germline gives CDR1 KGHSH, CDR2 LQKENI. Here the CDR3 DNA reads TGTGCCAGCTCACCAGAGAGCTCTGGAAACACCATATATTTT. Protein sequence: CASSPESSGNTIYF.

This chain uses TRBV5-4 with TRBJ2-5; 11 nucleotides match TRBD2. The CDR3 extends over 16 amino acids. CDR1 SGHNT and CDR2 YYREEE come from the germline V gene (reference sequence). V trimming: 4 bases; J trimming: 2 bases; junction bases outside the gene matches: 7. This chain's CDR3 is CASSLTSGTRQETQYF. Here the CDR3 DNA reads TGTGCCAGCAGCCTGACTAGCGGGACCCGTCAAGAGACCCAGTACTTC.

This chain joins TRBV7-9 and TRBJ1-5; 9 bases match TRBD1. With 1 base clipped from V and 3 bases from J, the junction kept 4 bases outside the gene matches. The CDR3 loop spans 16 amino acids. Per germline, CDR1 SEHNR and CDR2 FQNEAQ (reference sequence). The CDR3 is CASSLVWDRDNQPQHF. The CDR3 DNA reads as TGTGCCAGCAGCTTAGTTTGGGACAGGGACAATCAGCCCCAGCATTTT.

This chain connects TRBV9 to TRBJ2-1; no clear D. V was shortened by 0 bases and J by 10 bases, with 8 bases between the two germline ends. The germline V gene has CDR1 SGDLS and CDR2 YYNGEE. The CDR3 covers 12 residues. As DNA, the CDR3 is TGTGCCAGCAGCGTAGGGGCGTCAGAGCAGTTCTTC. Its protein is CASSVGASEQFF.

The chain employs TRBV2 and TRBJ2-1, with 8 nucleotides matching TRBD2. After removal of 5 bases from V and 4 bases from J, the junction contained 10 bases not matched to a gene. CDR1 and CDR2 (germline): SNHLY, FYNNEI. The CDR3 runs to 16 residues. As DNA, the CDR3 is TGTGCCAGCAGTCCCCGGGGGGGTGGAGGTTACAATGAGCAGTTCTTC. It is translated as CASSPRGGGGYNEQFF.

This chain uses TRBV4-1 with TRBJ1-1, with TRBD1 identical over 8 bases. The CDR3 spans 17 residues. The germline V gene has CDR1 MGHRA and CDR2 YSYEKL. With 0 bases clipped from V and 5 bases from J, the junction kept 11 bases outside the gene matches. In DNA form, the CDR3 reads TGCGCCAGCAGCCAAGAACCTTGGACAGGGCATAGAACTGAAGCTTTCTTT. This translates into CASSQEPWTGHRTEAFF.

The chain uses TRBV19 and TRBJ1-2, with TRBD1 matching 10 bases. The CDR3 is made up of 15 amino acids. J was trimmed by 4 bases and V by 6 bases; bases with no gene match: 8. Germline V CDR1 and CDR2: LNHDA, SQIVND (reference sequence). The CDR3 DNA reads TGTGCCAGTAGGGGGACAGGGGAGAGTGGCTATGGCTACACCTTC. Its protein product is CASRGTGESGYGYTF.

CDR3 DNA sequence: TGTGCCAGCAGCCAGAGGCCAGAGAGTTCACCCCTCCACTTT. This codes for CASSQRPESSPLHF. The J gene is TRBJ1-6, the V gene TRBV14; D not certain. The ends were cut back, 3 bases at V and 9 bases at J, with 12 bases in the middle. The V gene's germline CDR1 is SGHDN and CDR2 FVKESK. This CDR3 spans 14 amino acids.

The rearrangement uses TRBV5-1 and TRBJ2-5; 10 bases are a match to TRBD1. The junction had 7 bases not matched to a gene; V was cut back by 4 bases and J by 1 base. Per germline, CDR1 SGHRS and CDR2 YFSETQ. The CDR3 consists of 16 residues. The CDR3 DNA reads TGCGCCAGCAGCCTCAGGACAGGGGGAACCCAAGAGACCCAGTACTTC. It is translated as CASSLRTGGTQETQYF.

This chain links TRBV19 with TRBJ1-4; D is unresolved. The V end was cut by 5 bases, the J end by 7 bases, with 11 bases between. The V gene's germline CDR1 is LNHDA and CDR2 SQIVND (reference sequence). This CDR3 region has 13 residues. DNA for the CDR3: TGTGCCAGTAGTCGCAACGCCGGTGAAAAACTGTTTTTT. This codes for CASSRNAGEKLFF.

The chain links TRBV28 to TRBJ1-4; D uncertain. Trimming left V 4 bases short and J 8 bases short, with 14 bases between. The CDR3 is 14 residues long. Germline V CDR1 and CDR2: MDHEN, SYDVKM. The CDR3 protein is CASSSQSGGEKLFF. CDR3 sequence (DNA): TGTGCCAGCAGTTCCCAGTCCGGAGGGGAAAAACTGTTTTTT.

The V gene is TRBV5-6, the J gene TRBJ2-7; TRBD2 matches 11 bases. The CDR3 runs 14 residues. The V gene end was trimmed by 5 bases and the J gene end by 7 bases; junction bases not matched to a gene: 8. Germline CDR1 reads SGHDT; CDR2 reads YYEEEE. CDR3 nucleotide sequence: TGTGCCAGCAGGGATAGCGGGAGGGCCGAGGAGCAGTACTTC. It translates to CASRDSGRAEEQYF.

The V gene is TRBV5-1, the J gene TRBJ1-2, with D perhaps TRBD1 (6 bases). Trimming took off 5 bases at V and 0 bases at J, with 11 bases between the two ends. Germline V lookup: CDR1 SGHRS, CDR2 YFSETQ. CDR3 length: 14 amino acids. CDR3 nucleotide sequence: TGCGCCAGCAGTATCGGGACAACTAACTATGGCTACACCTTC. It encodes CASSIGTTNYGYTF.

The V gene is TRBV7-9, the J gene TRBJ2-7, with D possibly TRBD1 on 6 matching bases. Germline CDR1 SEHNR, CDR2 FQNEAQ (reference sequence). This CDR3 is 15 amino acids long. V was pared by 4 bases and J by 0 bases, with 13 bases between. Here the CDR3 reads CASSSPGEISYEQYF. The CDR3 coding sequence is TGTGCCAGCAGCTCCCCAGGGGAGATCTCCTACGAGCAGTACTTC.

The chain employs TRBV29-1 and TRBJ1-5; 7 bases are shared with TRBD1. Trimming took 5 bases from V and 3 from J; bases not matched to a gene: 7. Germline assignment: CDR1 SQVTM and CDR2 ANQGSEA. CDR3 length: 14 residues. The CDR3 region has the DNA TGCAGCGTTAGAACAGGGGAATACAATCAGCCCCAGCATTTT. Protein: CSVRTGEYNQPQHF.

The chain couples TRBV9 to TRBJ2-1; a possible D gene is TRBD2 (5 bases). The CDR3 is 15 amino acids. Germline values: CDR1 SGDLS, CDR2 YYNGEE. Trimming pared 4 bases from V and 2 bases from J, leaving 13 bases between. CDR3 protein: CASSPLAGPYNEQFF. CDR3 in DNA: TGTGCCAGCAGCCCATTGGCGGGCCCCTACAATGAGCAGTTCTTC.